This TCR beta chain emerged from a study of blood T cell repertoires in COVID-19. The wider study: Sites in the United States, Italy and Spain provided acute and convalescent COVID-19 samples. The analysed material was cDNA or gDNA that came from T cells, B-cell-depleted T cells, or PBMCs.

This clone was seen just once. V lost 5 bases and J lost 12, with 11 bases in between. Germline V gene lookup returns CDR1 MNHEY and CDR2 SVGEGT. This CDR3 is built from 11 residues. Authors' processing steps: Quantification of nucleated cells was approximated via reference gene primer amplification. Profiling relied on immunoSEQ multiplex PCR, and the TCRdb table lists in-frame clones only, not all of them. V and J calls and clone size are given by that table; D and trimming were obtained from the DNA. The table records under 300,000 clones, over 75% of them present only once. V usage is TRBV6-2 or TRBV6-3 and J usage is TRBJ2-1, with a tentative D call TRBD1 (6 bases). The sample was peripheral blood. This clonotype originated in a man aged 30-40 years who had recovered from COVID-19. In DNA, the CDR3 is TGTGCCAGCAGTCAAGGACAGATGCAGTTCTTC. Encoded protein: CASSQGQMQFF.